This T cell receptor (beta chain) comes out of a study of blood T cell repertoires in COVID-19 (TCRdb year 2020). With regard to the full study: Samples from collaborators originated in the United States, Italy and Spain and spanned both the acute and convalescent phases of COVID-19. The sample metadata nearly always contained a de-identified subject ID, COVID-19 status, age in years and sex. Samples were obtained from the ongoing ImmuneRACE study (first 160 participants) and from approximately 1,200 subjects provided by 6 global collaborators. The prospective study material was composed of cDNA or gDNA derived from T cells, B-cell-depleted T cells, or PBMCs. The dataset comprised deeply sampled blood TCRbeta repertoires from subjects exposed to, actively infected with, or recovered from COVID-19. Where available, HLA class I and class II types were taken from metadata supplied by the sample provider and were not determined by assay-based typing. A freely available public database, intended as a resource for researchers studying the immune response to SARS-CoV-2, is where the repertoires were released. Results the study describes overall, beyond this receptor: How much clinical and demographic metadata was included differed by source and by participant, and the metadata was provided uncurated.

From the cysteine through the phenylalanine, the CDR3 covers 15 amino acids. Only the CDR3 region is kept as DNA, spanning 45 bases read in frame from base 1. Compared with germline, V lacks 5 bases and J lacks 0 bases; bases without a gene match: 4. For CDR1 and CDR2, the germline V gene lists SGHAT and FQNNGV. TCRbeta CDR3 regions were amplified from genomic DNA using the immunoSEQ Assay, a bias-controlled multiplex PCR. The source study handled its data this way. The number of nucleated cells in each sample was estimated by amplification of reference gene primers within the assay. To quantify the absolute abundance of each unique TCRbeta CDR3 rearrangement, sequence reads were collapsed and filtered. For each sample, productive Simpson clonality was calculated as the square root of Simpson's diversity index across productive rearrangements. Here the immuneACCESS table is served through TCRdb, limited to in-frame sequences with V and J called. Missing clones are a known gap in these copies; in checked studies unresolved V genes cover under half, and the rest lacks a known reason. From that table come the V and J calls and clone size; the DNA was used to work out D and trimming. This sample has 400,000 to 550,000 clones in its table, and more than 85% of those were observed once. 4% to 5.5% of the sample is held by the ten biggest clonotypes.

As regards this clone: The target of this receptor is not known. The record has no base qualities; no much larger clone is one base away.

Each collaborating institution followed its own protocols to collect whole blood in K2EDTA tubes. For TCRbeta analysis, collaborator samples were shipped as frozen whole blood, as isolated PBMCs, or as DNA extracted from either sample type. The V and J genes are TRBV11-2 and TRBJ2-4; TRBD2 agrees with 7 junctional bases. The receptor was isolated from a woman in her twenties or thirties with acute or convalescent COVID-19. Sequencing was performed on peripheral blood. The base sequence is TGTGCCAGCAGCCAACGGGGGGTAGCCAAAAACATTCAGTACTTC. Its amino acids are CASSQRGVAKNIQYF.